These 6 T cell receptor beta chains came from one sample sequenced in a study of Ad26.COV2.S vaccination and SARS-CoV-2 variants. Sequencing was performed with immunoSEQ multiplex PCR; in TCRdb, only in-frame clones are kept and a portion is missing. The sample has some 270,000 clones; around nine tenths are singletons. Indicated treatment: 15 to 20 received Ad26.COV2.S at low or high dose, single or two shots; several received placebo; per-sample allocation not given. Samples came from day 63 after the first vaccine or placebo injection. The sequencing used peripheral blood, collected in a trial of Ad26.COV2.S vaccine versus placebo. These receptors came from a person aged 18-60 years who received the Ad26.COV2.S COVID-19 vaccine or a placebo.

This chain links TRBV7-9 with TRBJ1-1; D may be TRBD1 (6 bases). The germline CDR1 and CDR2 sequences are SEHNR and FQNEAQ (reference sequence). The CDR3 contains 16 residues. V lost 1 base and J 3 bases, leaving 15 bases between the germline ends. This chain's CDR3 is CASSLGDRGVDTEAFF. Written as DNA, the CDR3 is TGTGCCAGCAGCTTAGGGGATAGGGGGGTGGACACTGAAGCTTTCTTT. Drawing the rest from reference TRBV7-9 and TRBJ1-1, the complete variable domain is DTGVSQNPRHKITKRGQNVTFRCDPISEHNRLYWYRQTLGQGPEFLTYFQNEAQLEKSRLLSDRFSAERPKGSFSTLEIQRTEQGDSAMYLCASSLGDRGVDTEAFFGQGTRLTVV.

This chain joins TRBV7-2 and TRBJ1-6; TRBD1 matches 7 bases. The CDR3 runs 16 residues. Trimming took 0 bases from V and 7 from J; bases not matched to a gene: 6. Germline V gene lookup returns CDR1 SGHTA and CDR2 FQGNSA. The CDR3 here is CASSLALGQANSPLHF. CDR3 DNA: TGTGCCAGCAGCTTAGCCCTCGGACAGGCCAATTCACCCCTCCACTTT.

The V call is TRBV27, the J call TRBJ2-6; no firm D call. Trimming stripped 7 bases from V and 0 bases from J, with 13 bases between. Germline-derived CDR1 and CDR2 are MNHEY and SMNVEV (reference sequence). This CDR3 has 16 residues. The CDR3 DNA reads TGTGCCAGCACCAACTCCTTCTACTCTGGGGCCAACGTCCTGACTTTC. It encodes CASTNSFYSGANVLTF.

This clone came up once. The chain combines TRBV7-2 with TRBJ2-2; no firm D call. The CDR3 sequence is 14 residues long. The V end lost 1 base, the J end lost 4 bases, and 7 bases lay between the germline ends. Germline lookup yields CDR1 SGHTA and CDR2 FQGNSA. CDR3 bases: TGTGCCAGCAGCTTAGACAGCTCCACCGGGGAGCTGTTTTTT. Translation gives CASSLDSSTGELFF. The full variable domain, its missing parts supplied by reference TRBV7-2 and TRBJ2-2, is GAGVSQSPSNKVTEKGKDVELRCDPISGHTALYWYRQSLGQGLEFLIYFQGNSAPDKSGLPSDRFSAERTGGSVSTLTIQRTQQEDSAVYLCASSLDSSTGELFFGEGSRLTVL.

The chain carries TRBV27 and TRBJ2-1, with a weak D call TRBD2 (7 bases). Trimming took 6 bases from V and 6 from J, leaving 12 bases between them. The CDR3 extends over 13 amino acids. Germline CDR1 reads MNHEY; CDR2 reads SMNVEV (reference sequence). The CDR3 nucleotides read TGTGCCAGCAGCTGGGGGGGGGCCAATGAGCAGTTCTTC. Translated, it gives CASSWGGANEQFF.

The V gene is TRBV3-1 (or the pseudogene TRBV3-2), the J gene TRBJ1-2; 8 bases line up with TRBD1. Trimming took 3 bases from V and 8 from J; bases not matched to a gene: 8. Germline loops: CDR1 LGHDT, CDR2 YNNKEL (reference sequence). The CDR3 runs 14 residues. Here the CDR3 DNA reads TGTGCCAGCAGCCAGCAGGGGGCGACTTGGGGCTACACCTTC. It specifies CASSQQGATWGYTF.